This TCR beta chain comes out of a study of blood T cell repertoires in COVID-19 (dated by TCRdb to about 2020). Looking at the study overall: Samples covering the acute and convalescent phases of COVID-19 were provided by collaborators in the United States, Italy and Spain. The material from the prospective study consisted of cDNA or gDNA derived from T cells, B-cell-depleted T cells, or PBMCs. Deeply sampled blood TCRbeta repertoires from subjects exposed to, actively infected with, or recovered from COVID-19 were included in the dataset. The repertoires were released in a freely available public database meant as a resource for research on the immune response to SARS-CoV-2. The samples were drawn from two sources: the first 160 participants of the ongoing ImmuneRACE study, and over 950 subjects contributed by 6 global collaborators. Sample metadata almost always included a de-identified subject ID, COVID-19 status, age in years and sex. HLA class I and class II types, where available, came from metadata supplied by the sample provider rather than from assay-based typing. Overall results and qualifications from the work: How much clinical and demographic metadata was included differed by source and by participant, and the metadata was provided uncurated.

Comments on this clone: Its antigen is currently not known. No much larger clone is present one base from it, and per-base qualities are unavailable.

TCRbeta CDR3 regions were amplified from genomic DNA by means of the immunoSEQ Assay, a bias-controlled multiplex PCR. The original methods were these. The number of nucleated cells in each sample was estimated from the amplification of reference gene primers within the assay. Sequence reads were collapsed and filtered to measure the absolute abundance of every unique TCRbeta CDR3 rearrangement. For each sample, productive Simpson clonality was calculated as the square root of Simpson's diversity index across productive rearrangements. The source is immuneACCESS, and TCRdb retained only in-frame sequences with V and J called. Part of the clones is not carried over; for the studies checked, unresolved V genes explain less than half of this, and the remainder is unexplained. That table supplies the V and J calls and clone size; D and trimming were determined from the DNA. The table for this sample lists 250,000 to 350,000 clones; roughly nine tenths of them were counted only once. In total, the top ten clones hold 2% to 2.5% of the sample.

One collaborating source in Seattle enrolled patients while the patients were actively infected and followed the patients over time throughout the course of disease. Whole blood was collected in K2EDTA tubes by collaborating institutions according to the institutions' own protocols. For TCRbeta analysis, collaborator samples were shipped as frozen whole blood, as isolated PBMCs, or as DNA extracted from either sample type. From the germline V gene, CDR1 is SGHVS and CDR2 is FQNEAQ. From the cysteine through the phenylalanine, the CDR3 covers 17 amino acids. The DNA shown is the 51-base CDR3, in frame from base 1. Ends trimmed: V by 4 bases, J by 5 bases; bases unmatched to a gene: 10.

The sequence is built from TRBV7-8 and TRBJ2-2; 10 junctional bases match TRBD1. This TCR derives from a young woman with COVID-19, enrolled during active disease. The sequencing sample was made of peripheral blood. The DNA is TGTGCCAGCAGCTCAAACCCGGGACAGGGGTTTACCGGGGAGCTGTTTTTT. This codes for CASSSNPGQGFTGELFF.